This T cell receptor (beta chain) emerged from a study of T cell responses to AZD1222 COVID-19 vaccine. As regards this clone: Its antigen is not identified.

V lost 8 bases and J 3 bases, leaving 16 bases between the germline ends. The length of the CDR3 is 14 residues. Germline V lookup: CDR1 SNHLY, CDR2 FYNNEI. Study-wide findings and caveats: Regions left unmutated in variants are reportedly the target of nearly half of spike-specific TCRs. Every sample of the repertoires postdated the peak T cell response. Spike-specific TCR breadth and depth were elevated following two AZD1222 doses. Across spike, vaccine-associated CD4 TCRs were found, dominant at 160-218 and 743-854.

Only in-frame clones appear in the TCRdb table, and some are missing; sequencing was by immunoSEQ multiplex PCR. Among some 86,000 clones, around 81% were seen once, and the ten largest hold approximately 22%. This TCR was recovered from an adult in good health. The V and J genes are TRBV2 and TRBJ1-1; D might be TRBD1 (6 bases). The sample was peripheral blood, taken on day 0 of AZD1222 vaccination. The CDR3 loop is CASGARQVYTEAFF. CDR3 DNA sequence: TGTGCCAGCGGAGCGAGACAGGTATACACTGAAGCTTTCTTT.